The clone carrying this T cell receptor (beta chain) has more than one count but fewer than ten. Germline V gives CDR1 MNHEY, CDR2 SMNVEV (reference sequence). J lost 7 bases, V lost 4 bases, and 7 bases had no gene match. There are 16 residues in the CDR3. The sample belongs to a study of blood T cell repertoires in COVID-19. Study summary: Researchers got acute and convalescent COVID-19 samples from the United States, Italy and Spain. The analysed material was cDNA or gDNA that came from T cells, B-cell-depleted T cells, or PBMCs.

Source study methods: Reference gene primer amplification gave nucleated cell count estimates. TCRdb's copy holds only in-frame clones and misses some; the assay was immunoSEQ multiplex PCR. V and J calls and clone size are as listed in that table; D and trimming were resolved from the DNA. The profile shows a few hundred thousand clones, about 90% of them singletons. Source material: peripheral blood. The sequence came from a woman aged 40 to 50 with acute or convalescent COVID-19. V and J are TRBV27 and TRBJ2-2; TRBD2 agrees at 12 bases. This chain's CDR3 is CASSSTSGGPVGELFF. CDR3 bases: TGTGCCAGCAGTTCGACTAGCGGGGGACCCGTCGGGGAGCTGTTTTTT.